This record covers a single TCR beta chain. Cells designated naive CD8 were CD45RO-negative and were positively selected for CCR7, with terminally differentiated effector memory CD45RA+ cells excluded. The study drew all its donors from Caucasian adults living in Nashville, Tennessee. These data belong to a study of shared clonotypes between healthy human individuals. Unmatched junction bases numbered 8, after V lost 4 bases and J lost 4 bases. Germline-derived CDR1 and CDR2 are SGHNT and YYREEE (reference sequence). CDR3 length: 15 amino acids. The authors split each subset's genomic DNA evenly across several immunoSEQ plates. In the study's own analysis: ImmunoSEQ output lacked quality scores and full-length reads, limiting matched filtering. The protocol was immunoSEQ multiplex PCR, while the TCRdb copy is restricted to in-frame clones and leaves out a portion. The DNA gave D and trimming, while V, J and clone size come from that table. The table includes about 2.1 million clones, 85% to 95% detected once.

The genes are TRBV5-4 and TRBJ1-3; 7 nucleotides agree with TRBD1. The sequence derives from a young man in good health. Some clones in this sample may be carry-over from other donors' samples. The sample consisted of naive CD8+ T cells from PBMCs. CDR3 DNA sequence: TGTGCCAGCAGCCGAACAGGGGAAGGCGGAAACACCATATATTTT. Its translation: CASSRTGEGGNTIYF.